The present T cell receptor (beta chain) was sequenced within a study of PD-1 blockade in classical Hodgkin lymphoma. Points from the study as a whole: Before treatment, TCR diversity in newly diagnosed patients was reportedly lower than in healthy donors.

Time point of the sample: newly diagnosed, previously untreated cHL patient sample. Details on this clone: What it recognizes is unknown.

The V and J ends lost 2 bases and 2 bases, in that order; junction bases with no gene match: 3. This CDR3 is built from 15 residues. Germline assignment: CDR1 SGHNT and CDR2 YENEEA. TCRdb keeps only in-frame clones here, not all; method: immunoSEQ multiplex PCR. The sample includes some 23,000 clones, 94% seen only once; the top ten take 3% to 4%. This receptor was taken from a human donor with classical Hodgkin lymphoma. Sequenced: peripheral blood mononuclear cells (PBMCs). The chain has TRBV11-3 and TRBJ2-3; 8 bases map to TRBD2. CDR3 sequence (DNA): TGTGCCAGCAGCTTAACTAGCGGTGCCACAGATACGCAGTATTTT. Translating it yields CASSLTSGATDTQYF.